This TCR beta chain was profiled in a study of identical twins. In TCRdb, the 5' RACE reads were re-called with MiXCR into one record per CDR3 protein. The repertoire holds around 490,000 distinct CDR3 sequences, with approximately 16% as singletons. V lost 5 bases and J lost 11, with 12 bases in between. Germline V gene lookup returns CDR1 LGHDT and CDR2 YNNKEL (reference sequence). The CDR3 is made up of 11 amino acids. These data were also filed under a second study, of yellow fever vaccine responses in identical twins.

The V and J genes are TRBV3-1 and TRBJ1-2; no definite D call. This clonotype was sampled from a woman younger than 35 in good health. The specimen was CD4+ T cells sorted from blood. The CDR3 DNA sequence: TGTGCCAGCAGCGAAGGGCCTAGTTACACCTTC. Encoded protein: CASSEGPSYTF.